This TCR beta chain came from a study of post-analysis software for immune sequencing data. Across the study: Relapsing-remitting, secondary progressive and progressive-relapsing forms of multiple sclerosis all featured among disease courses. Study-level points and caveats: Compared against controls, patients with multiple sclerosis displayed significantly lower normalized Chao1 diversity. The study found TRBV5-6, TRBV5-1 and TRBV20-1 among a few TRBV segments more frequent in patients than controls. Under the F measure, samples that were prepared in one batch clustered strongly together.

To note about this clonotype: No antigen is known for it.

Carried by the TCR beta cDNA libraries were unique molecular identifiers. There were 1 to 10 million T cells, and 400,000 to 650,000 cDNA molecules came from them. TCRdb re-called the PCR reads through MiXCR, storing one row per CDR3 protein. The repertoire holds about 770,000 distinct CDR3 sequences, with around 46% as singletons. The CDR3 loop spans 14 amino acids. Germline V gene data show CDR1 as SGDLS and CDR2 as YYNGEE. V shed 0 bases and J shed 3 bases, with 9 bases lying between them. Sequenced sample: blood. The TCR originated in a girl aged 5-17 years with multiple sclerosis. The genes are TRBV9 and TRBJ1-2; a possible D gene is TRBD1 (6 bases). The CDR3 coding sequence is TGTGCCAGCAGCGTAGACGACAGGCACTATGGCTACACCTTC. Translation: CASSVDDRHYGYTF.